A single T cell receptor (beta chain) is shown here with its context. What it binds is unknown. The protocol was immunoSEQ multiplex PCR, while the TCRdb copy is restricted to in-frame clones and leaves out a portion. The sample yields about 340,000 clones, 85% to 95% seen once. The data belong to a study of brain T cells in children with intractable seizures. Regarding the study as a whole: Patients' HCMV serostatus was unknown; virus specificity rests on CDR3 similarity alone.

Time point given: blood from clinic visit 5 months post-surgery; TSC patient then seizure free. The sequenced cases were selected for having the highest brain T cell transcript signatures. Before surgery, patients took at least one anti-epileptic drug. The germline gives CDR1 SGHVS, CDR2 FQNEAQ. This CDR3 contains 15 residues. Losses at the gene ends were 8 bases for V and 2 bases for J; bases not matched to a gene: 11. The sequence came from a boy younger than two with tuberous sclerosis and intractable seizures. The V call is TRBV7-8, the J call TRBJ1-1; 7 positions agree with TRBD1. The starting material was peripheral blood, obtained roughly 5 months after surgery. The CDR3 coding sequence is TGTGCCAGCTATCAGTTCGGGACAGCCAACACTGAAGCTTTCTTT. Its protein is CASYQFGTANTEAFF.